Following are 15 T cell receptor beta chains from one sample sequenced in a study of regulatory T cells in long-lasting Graves disease. Library construction for TCR beta used iRepertoire HTBI primers and Arm-PCR of CDR3 regions. One entry per CDR3 protein results from TCRdb running MiXCR on the multiplex PCR reads. The repertoire has a few hundred thousand distinct CDR3 sequences, roughly a quarter of them found once; the top ten carry over 25%. Time point of the sample: persistent/refractory GD, antithyroid drugs over 5 years with positive TRAb. PBMCs provided the RNA from which the TCR library was made. Sample: peripheral blood mononuclear cells (PBMCs), taken when the disease was refractory, from a patient treated with antithyroid drugs. The receptors here all came from a female donor with Graves disease.

This clonotype was picked up many times. The V call is TRBV7-2, the J call TRBJ1-1; tentative D call: TRBD1 (5 bases). Germline CDR1 SGHTA, CDR2 FQGNSA. The CDR3 has 15 residues. V was pared by 6 bases and J by 5 bases, with 19 bases between. The CDR3 loop reads CASRSIVAGTTEAFF. The CDR3 DNA follows: TGTGCCAGCAGATCAATCGTCGCAGGGACGACTGAAGCTTTCTTT.

This clonotype was observed at least ten times. V and J are TRBV12-3 or TRBV12-4 and TRBJ2-7; D remains unclear. The germline V and J ends were trimmed by 5 bases and 2 bases, with 13 bases remaining between them. This CDR3 spans 14 amino acids. The CDR3 coding sequence is TGTGCCAGCAGTAGTTTCGACCAGGCCTACGAGCAGTACTTC. Its translation: CASSSFDQAYEQYF.

This clonotype was seen many times. V usage is TRBV2 and J usage is TRBJ1-4, with D unresolved. Trimming took off 6 bases at V and 4 bases at J, with 9 bases between the two ends. This CDR3 has 13 amino acids. Germline assignment: CDR1 SNHLY and CDR2 FYNNEI. The CDR3 loop reads CASRTAFNEKLFF. The CDR3 nucleotides are TGTGCCAGCAGAACAGCCTTTAATGAAAAACTGTTTTTT.

This chain links TRBV15 with TRBJ1-2; D gene uncertain. CDR3 size: 15 residues. CDR1 is LNHNV and CDR2 is YYDKDF in the germline V gene (reference sequence). Trimming left V 5 bases short and J 2 bases short, with 15 bases between. CDR3 protein: CATSGAREGNYGYTF. CDR3 nucleotide sequence: TGTGCCACCAGCGGAGCCCGGGAGGGAAACTATGGCTACACCTTC.

This clonotype has only a few counts. This chain uses TRBV11-3 with TRBJ2-7; TRBD1 agrees at 8 bases. Germline trimming cut 5 bases from V and 6 bases from J; bases unmatched to any gene: 9. There are 14 residues in the CDR3. Germline V CDR1 and CDR2: SGHNT, YENEEA. CDR3 in amino acids: CASSLGQVKSEQYF. CDR3 nucleotides: TGTGCCAGCAGCCTGGGACAGGTTAAGAGCGAGCAGTACTTC.

This clonotype was seen a few times. The chain recombines TRBV4-1 with TRBJ2-7, with 9 bases matching TRBD2. The germline V gene has CDR1 MGHRA and CDR2 YSYEKL. The CDR3 has 18 residues. V was clipped by 1 base and J by 6 bases; unmatched bases: 16. CDR3 sequence: CASSQGERIAGVSGEQYF. CDR3 coding DNA: TGCGCCAGCAGCCAAGGGGAGAGAATAGCGGGAGTCTCCGGCGAGCAGTACTTC.

The chain is built from TRBV7-2 and TRBJ1-1; D perhaps matches TRBD1 (6 bases). This CDR3 has 17 residues. Looked up from germline, CDR1 is SGHTA and CDR2 is FQGNSA. V lost 5 bases and J 7 bases, leaving 26 bases between the germline ends. DNA for the CDR3: TGTGCCAGCAGCCAAGAGATCGTAGGGGTGTCAGGGGTTGAAGCTTTCTTT. It translates to CASSQEIVGVSGVEAFF.

This clonotype occurred many times. The chain joins TRBV5-1 to TRBJ2-7; D call uncertain. CDR1 is SGHRS, CDR2 YFSETQ, per germline. The CDR3 loop spans 14 amino acids. The V gene lost 0 bases and the J gene lost 2 bases, with 9 bases spanning the gap. The CDR3 DNA reads as TGCGCCAGCAGCTTGGAAGCTGCACCCTACGAGCAGTACTTC. It specifies CASSLEAAPYEQYF.

The chain is built from TRBV19 and TRBJ1-2; D gene uncertain. Germline V lookup: CDR1 LNHDA, CDR2 SQIVND (reference sequence). The CDR3 length is 14 residues. V lost 1 base and J lost 4, with 10 bases in between. The chain's CDR3 is CASSIVESPYGYTF. As DNA, the CDR3 is TGTGCCAGTAGTATAGTGGAATCGCCCTATGGCTACACCTTC.

This clonotype was seen once. Because it lacks the conserved phenylalanine or tryptophan at the end, this CDR3 is likely a read error. This chain connects TRBV20-1 to TRBJ1-1; D not resolved. Trimming stripped 6 bases from V and 4 bases from J, with 9 bases between. Per the germline V gene, CDR1 is DFQATT and CDR2 is SNEGSKA (reference sequence). This CDR3 comprises 11 residues. The CDR3, as DNA: TGCAGTGCCACCTGGGGCACTGAAGCTTTCTCT. Encoded protein: CSATWGTEAFS.

This clonotype was counted a few times. This chain links TRBV6-6 with TRBJ2-2, with D possibly TRBD1 on 5 matching bases. Germline V gene lookup returns CDR1 MNHNY and CDR2 SVGAGI (reference sequence). The CDR3 length is 17 residues. The ends were cut back, 0 bases at V and 5 bases at J, with 16 bases in the middle. DNA of the CDR3: TGTGCCAGCAGTTACTCTTTGACGACAGTGAAAACCGGGGAGCTGTTTTTT. Translated, it gives CASSYSLTTVKTGELFF.

This clonotype was counted only a few times. The rearrangement uses TRBV10-3 and TRBJ1-5, with D possibly matching TRBD1 (6 bases). CDR1 is ENHRY and CDR2 is SYGVKD in the germline V gene. Between the trimmed V and J ends, which lost 0 bases and 2 bases, there was a span of 11 bases. The CDR3 extends over 16 amino acids. In nucleotides, the CDR3 is TGTGCCATCAGTGAGTCAAAGGGGGACGGCAATCAGCCCCAGCATTTT. This codes for CAISESKGDGNQPQHF.

This chain uses TRBV15 with TRBJ2-7; D may be TRBD1 or TRBD2 (6 bases each). V was shortened by 0 bases and J by 0 bases, with 9 bases between the two germline ends. Germline lookup yields CDR1 LNHNV and CDR2 YYDKDF (reference sequence). CDR3 length equals 15 residues. The CDR3 loop reads CATSRDRGHSYEQYF. The CDR3, as DNA: TGTGCCACCAGCAGAGATCGGGGGCACTCCTACGAGCAGTACTTC.

This clonotype occurred many times. V usage is TRBV6-1 and J usage is TRBJ2-7, with 8 nucleotides matching TRBD1. Germline CDR1 is MNHNS and CDR2 is SASEGT. This CDR3 comprises 14 residues. V lost 5 bases and J lost 3; bases outside the gene matches: 6. CDR3 loop: CASSTGGLGYEQYF. The CDR3 bases are TGTGCCAGCAGTACAGGGGGTTTGGGCTACGAGCAGTACTTC.

This chain joins TRBV12-3 or TRBV12-4 and TRBJ1-5, with TRBD1 matching 7 bases. CDR3 size: 13 residues. V lost 6 bases and J lost 6; bases outside the gene matches: 5. This chain's CDR3 is CASRESGGQPQHF. DNA for the CDR3: TGTGCCAGCAGAGAGTCAGGGGGTCAGCCCCAGCATTTT.